Each of the 10 T cell receptor beta chains below was sequenced from the same sample in a study of blood T cell repertoires in COVID-19. The data were produced by immunoSEQ multiplex PCR, yet TCRdb's version contains in-frame clones alone and is incomplete. The sample holds 250,000 to 350,000 clones, around 89% seen once. Sequenced input: peripheral blood. The receptor set was obtained from a woman in her sixties with acute or convalescent COVID-19.

This rearrangement joins TRBV9 to TRBJ1-2, with a tentative D call TRBD1 (6 bases). The CDR3 length is 12 residues. The germline V and J ends were trimmed by 3 bases and 8 bases, with 11 bases remaining between them. Germline assignment: CDR1 SGDLS and CDR2 YYNGEE. The CDR3 DNA sequence: TGTGCCAGCAGCGCACAGGGCGTGGGCTACACCTTC. Protein product: CASSAQGVGYTF.

This clone has just a few counts. The chain uses TRBV28 and TRBJ2-7; 11 positions match TRBD2. The V segment lost 5 bases and the J segment 1 base; nucleotides outside the gene matches: 4. This CDR3 spans 15 amino acids. Germline CDR1 reads MDHEN; CDR2 reads SYDVKM. The CDR3 here is CASSPRTSGSYEQYF. The CDR3 region has the DNA TGTGCCAGCAGTCCGAGGACTAGCGGGTCCTACGAGCAGTACTTC.

The chain combines TRBV7-9 with TRBJ1-5; 7 positions agree with TRBD1. CDR3 length: 14 amino acids. J gave up 4 bases and V 4 bases, and 4 bases lay outside the gene matches. The germline V gene encodes CDR1 SEHNR and CDR2 FQNEAQ (reference sequence). In DNA form, the CDR3 reads TGTGCCAGCAGCTCTGGACAGGTAAATCAGCCCCAGCATTTT. This gives the protein CASSSGQVNQPQHF.

The V and J genes are TRBV2 and TRBJ2-1; TRBD1 aligns across 9 bases. The CDR3 extends over 14 amino acids. The V gene end was trimmed by 6 bases and the J gene end by 6 bases; junction bases not matched to a gene: 6. Germline values: CDR1 SNHLY, CDR2 FYNNEI. The CDR3 DNA reads TGTGCCAGCAGGGCCGACAGGGGGTTCAATGAGCAGTTCTTC. Its protein product is CASRADRGFNEQFF.

The rearrangement joins TRBV28 to TRBJ1-2; a possible D gene is TRBD1 (5 bases). Germline V lookup: CDR1 MDHEN, CDR2 SYDVKM. CDR3 length: 13 amino acids. Trimming pared 2 bases from V and 8 bases from J, leaving 12 bases between. Here the CDR3 reads CASSLVQAVGYTF. Here the CDR3 DNA reads TGTGCCAGCAGTTTAGTACAGGCCGTAGGCTACACCTTC.

The chain couples TRBV28 to TRBJ1-1; perhaps TRBD1 as D (6 bases). The CDR3 covers 12 residues. Trimming removed 7 bases at V and 6 bases at J, with 12 bases between. Germline CDR1 is MDHEN and CDR2 is SYDVKM. CDR3 nucleotides: TGTGCCAGCAACAGGGCCCGAGCTGAAGCTTTCTTT. Translating gives CASNRARAEAFF.

V gene TRBV27 combines with J gene TRBJ1-5, with no clear D. Germline V gene lookup returns CDR1 MNHEY and CDR2 SMNVEV (reference sequence). V lost 2 bases and J lost 9, with 14 bases in between. The CDR3 runs to 14 residues. The CDR3 DNA is TGTGCCAGCAGTTTAGTCACTGGACTTTCGCCCCAGCATTTT. The encoded protein is CASSLVTGLSPQHF.

The chain joins TRBV7-6 to TRBJ1-4, with 12 nucleotides matching TRBD1. The germline CDR1 and CDR2 sequences are SGHVS and FNYEAQ. The ends lost 0 bases at V and 3 bases at J; junction bases unmatched: 11. CDR3 length: 20 residues. CDR3 protein: CASSLAPLGDRGLANEKLFF. As DNA, the CDR3 is TGTGCCAGCAGCTTAGCGCCTTTAGGGGACAGGGGGCTTGCTAATGAAAAACTGTTTTTT.

CDR3 in amino acids: CASRDRGATNEKLFF. The CDR3 region has the DNA TGTGCCAGCAGGGACAGGGGCGCCACTAATGAAAAACTGTTTTTT. The chain joins TRBV7-2 to TRBJ1-4, with 9 bases aligning to TRBD1. The CDR3 extends over 15 amino acids. The junction had 4 bases not matched to a gene; V was cut back by 6 bases and J by 2 bases. Germline V CDR1 and CDR2: SGHTA, FQGNSA.

The V call is TRBV9, the J call TRBJ1-1; 7 bases match TRBD1. CDR1 is SGDLS, CDR2 YYNGEE, per germline. V trimming: 3 bases; J trimming: 7 bases; junction bases outside the gene matches: 6. This CDR3 contains 13 residues. CDR3 amino acids: CASSGRQGREAFF. DNA for the CDR3: TGTGCCAGCAGCGGAAGACAGGGACGTGAAGCTTTCTTT. Supplemented by reference TRBV9 and TRBJ1-1, the full variable domain reads DSGVTQTPKHLITATGQRVTLRCSPRSGDLSVYWYQQSLDQGLQFLIQYYNGEERAKGNILERFSAQQFPDLHSELNLSSLELGDSALYFCASSGRQGREAFFGQGTRLTVV.